This record concerns one T cell receptor (beta chain) sequence. No antigen is known for it. Sequencing was performed with immunoSEQ multiplex PCR; in TCRdb, only in-frame clones are kept and a portion is missing. The sample consists of 120,000 to 150,000 clones, around nine tenths of them appearing once. CDR1 SGHNT and CDR2 YYREEE come from the germline V gene (reference sequence). The ends lost 9 bases at V and 2 bases at J; junction bases unmatched: 6. CDR3 length: 15 residues. This sample stems from a study of T cell responses to AZD1222 COVID-19 vaccine. Study observations and caveats: Epitopes outside B.1.351 and B.1.1.7 mutated regions reportedly drew nearly half of spike TCRs.

The source is an adult in good health. The sample here was peripheral blood, taken on day 0 of AZD1222 vaccination. V usage is TRBV5-4 and J usage is TRBJ2-7, with 15 bases matching TRBD2. The CDR3 is CATGLAGGTPYEQYF. CDR3 coding DNA: TGTGCCACGGGACTAGCGGGAGGAACTCCCTACGAGCAGTACTTC.